The T cell receptor beta chain under discussion was sequenced for a study of T cell changes during pregnancy in multiple sclerosis. Only in-frame clones appear in the TCRdb table, and some are missing; sequencing was by immunoSEQ multiplex PCR. The repertoire has about 98,000 clones, around 92% of them found once; the top ten carry roughly 2.1%. Germline V CDR1 and CDR2: WNHNN, SYGVQD (reference sequence). With V trimmed by 3 bases and J by 2 bases, 7 bases remained unmatched. This CDR3 contains 17 residues. This material consisted of peripheral blood, taken after pregnancy. The chain recombines TRBV10-1 with TRBJ2-7; 13 bases map to TRBD2. The origin of this receptor is a female donor in good health, enrolled as a control in a pregnancy study. The chain's CDR3 is CASSDPPGTSGTYEQYF. CDR3 DNA: TGCGCCAGCAGTGATCCCCCGGGGACTAGCGGGACCTACGAGCAGTACTTC.